The 21 T cell receptor beta chains in this list originate from one sample, sequenced in a study of cytomegalovirus exposure and HLA in healthy donors. 60 Vbeta and 13 Jbeta primers were used in PCR. The assay was immunoSEQ multiplex PCR, and TCRdb's table has in-frame clones only and misses some. The sample shows some 120,000 clones, 60% to 85% of them seen only once. Sequenced: PBMCs. All receptors derive from a woman aged 40 to 50 in good health and CMV-seropositive.

The chain employs TRBV6-4 and TRBJ1-1; 9 bases map to TRBD1. CDR1 is MRHNA, CDR2 SNTAGT, per germline. The CDR3 has 16 amino acids. V shed 9 bases and J 0 bases; nucleotides not matched to a gene: 11. CDR3 amino acids: CASPRDRDFLNTEAFF. The CDR3 DNA follows: TGTGCCAGTCCCCGGGACAGGGATTTTCTGAACACTGAAGCTTTCTTT.

The chain uses TRBV7-9 and TRBJ2-1; the D gene is possibly TRBD1 (6 bases). The germline V gene encodes CDR1 SEHNR and CDR2 FQNEAQ (reference sequence). Trimming removed 4 bases from V and 9 bases from J, with 13 bases in between. The CDR3 spans 13 residues. CDR3 sequence reads: CASSSLTGFEQFF. Here the CDR3 DNA reads TGTGCCAGCAGCTCTCTAACAGGGTTTGAGCAGTTCTTC.

The chain is built from TRBV7-9 and TRBJ1-5; D remains ambiguous. V was trimmed by 2 bases and J by 7 bases, leaving 6 bases between them. In germline, CDR1 is SEHNR, CDR2 FQNEAQ (reference sequence). This CDR3 comprises 12 residues. CDR3 in DNA: TGTGCCAGCAGCTTATTTGGCCAGCCCCAGCATTTT. Its protein is CASSLFGQPQHF.

This chain's CDR3 is CASSLSESEAFF. The CDR3 DNA reads as TGTGCCAGCAGCTTAAGTGAGTCTGAAGCTTTCTTT. The chain joins TRBV7-6 to TRBJ1-1; the D is unclear. Trimming removed 2 bases at V and 6 bases at J, with 7 bases between. The V gene's germline CDR1 is SGHVS and CDR2 FNYEAQ. CDR3 size: 12 residues.

This clone appeared a few times. J is TRBJ1-5 and V is TRBV27; 8 nucleotides align to TRBD1. Germline CDR1 is MNHEY and CDR2 is SMNVEV (reference sequence). Trimming at V came to 4 bases and at J to 5 bases, leaving 13 bases not matched to a gene. The CDR3 loop spans 17 amino acids. CDR3 nucleotide sequence: TGTGCCAGCAGTTCCTACAGGGGGAAGATACGGGATCAGCCCCAGCATTTT. Protein sequence: CASSSYRGKIRDQPQHF.

The V and J genes are TRBV19 and TRBJ2-7, with D unclear. The germline CDR1 and CDR2 sequences are LNHDA and SQIVND (reference sequence). CDR3 length equals 15 residues. Trimming shortened V by 6 bases and J by 0 bases, and 15 bases separated the two germline ends. CDR3 sequence: CASSGSASSSYEQYF. CDR3 bases: TGTGCCAGTAGCGGGTCGGCTTCAAGCTCCTACGAGCAGTACTTC.

This clone appeared a few times. The chain recombines TRBV25-1 with TRBJ2-5; D is perhaps TRBD2 (5 bases). In germline, CDR1 is MGHDK, CDR2 SYGVNS. The V end lost 7 bases, the J end lost 4 bases, and 7 bases lay between the germline ends. The CDR3 runs to 11 residues. Here the CDR3 DNA reads TGTGCCAGCATCGCGGGAGAGACCCAGTACTTC. Amino acid sequence: CASIAGETQYF.

The CDR3 spells CAWSSEAGEDNEQFF. DNA of the CDR3: TGTGCCTGGAGTTCCGAAGCGGGGGAAGACAATGAGCAGTTCTTC. This chain uses TRBV30 with TRBJ2-1; 8 positions agree with TRBD2. Germline V gene sequence: CDR1 GTSNPN, CDR2 SVGIG (reference sequence). The CDR3 has 15 residues. V trimming: 2 bases; J trimming: 5 bases; junction bases outside the gene matches: 8.

The V gene is TRBV28, the J gene TRBJ1-2; 9 bases agree with TRBD1. The ends lost 3 bases at V and 7 bases at J; junction bases unmatched: 6. In germline, CDR1 is MDHEN, CDR2 SYDVKM. The CDR3 contains 14 residues. Here the CDR3 DNA reads TGTGCCAGCAGTTTGGGACAGGGCCGCGCTGGCTACACCTTC. Its translation: CASSLGQGRAGYTF.

The chain employs TRBV7-2 and TRBJ2-2; 13 positions agree with TRBD2. CDR3 length: 16 amino acids. Germline lookup yields CDR1 SGHTA and CDR2 FQGNSA. The J segment lost 1 base and the V segment lost 4 bases, leaving 0 bases of the junction unmatched. CDR3 region: CASSWTSGRNTGELFF. As DNA, the CDR3 is TGTGCCAGCAGCTGGACTAGCGGGAGGAACACCGGGGAGCTGTTTTTT.

The chain combines TRBV27 with TRBJ2-7; TRBD1 is a possible D gene (5 bases). The CDR3 totals 15 residues. V was clipped by 5 bases and J by 6 bases, with 20 bases between them. Germline lookup yields CDR1 MNHEY and CDR2 SMNVEV (reference sequence). The CDR3 coding sequence is TGTGCCAGCAGTCCAGGACAAGTAGGTCAGTTCGAGCAGTACTTC. This translates into CASSPGQVGQFEQYF.

This chain joins TRBV5-1 and TRBJ2-1; 10 nucleotides match TRBD2. The germline V gene encodes CDR1 SGHRS and CDR2 YFSETQ. V was pared by 7 bases and J by 6 bases, with 7 bases of the junction left unmatched. The CDR3 runs 14 residues. CDR3 residues: CASALSGGGNEQFF. The CDR3 nucleotides read TGCGCCAGCGCCCTGAGCGGGGGGGGCAATGAGCAGTTCTTC.

The chain joins TRBV25-1 to TRBJ1-4; D gene unclear. Trimming shortened V by 7 bases and J by 8 bases, and 11 bases separated the two germline ends. CDR3 length equals 12 residues. From germline, CDR1 is MGHDK and CDR2 SYGVNS. The DNA of the CDR3 is TGTGCCAGCACGACGACCGGGGAAAAACTGTTTTTT. It is translated as CASTTTGEKLFF.

The V call is TRBV7-9, the J call TRBJ2-1; D may be TRBD2 (5 bases). From germline, CDR1 is SEHNR and CDR2 FQNEAQ (reference sequence). V dropped 5 bases and J dropped 5 bases, with 13 bases sitting between them. CDR3 length equals 14 residues. DNA of the CDR3: TGTGCCAGCAGCCCCCCGCGGGTGGACAATGAGCAGTTCTTC. Its protein is CASSPPRVDNEQFF.

This chain joins TRBV7-9 and TRBJ1-4, with D maybe TRBD1 (5 bases). The CDR3 runs to 13 residues. Per germline, CDR1 SEHNR and CDR2 FQNEAQ (reference sequence). V was shortened by 5 bases and J by 13 bases, with 17 bases between the two germline ends. Here the CDR3 DNA reads TGTGCCAGCAGCCCTAATCCCAGGGAGGGACTGTTTTTT. The encoded protein is CASSPNPREGLFF. Combining the CDR3 with reference TRBV7-9 and TRBJ1-4 gives the whole variable domain DTGVSQNPRHKITKRGQNVTFRCDPISEHNRLYWYRQTLGQGPEFLTYFQNEAQLEKSRLLSDRFSAERPKGSFSTLEIQRTEQGDSAMYLCASSPNPREGLFFGSGTQLSVL.

This rearrangement joins TRBV9 to TRBJ2-1, with 11 nucleotides matching TRBD2. The CDR3 is 19 amino acids. Trimming cost V 0 bases and J 0 bases; bases outside gene matches: 8. In germline, CDR1 is SGDLS, CDR2 YYNGEE. The CDR3 sequence: CASSVATGTSGISYNEQFF. In nucleotides, the CDR3 is TGTGCCAGCAGCGTAGCCACCGGGACTAGCGGTATCTCCTACAATGAGCAGTTCTTC. The variable domain in full, completed from reference TRBV9 and TRBJ2-1, reads DSGVTQTPKHLITATGQRVTLRCSPRSGDLSVYWYQQSLDQGLQFLIQYYNGEERAKGNILERFSAQQFPDLHSELNLSSLELGDSALYFCASSVATGTSGISYNEQFFGPGTRLTVL.

The chain recombines TRBV19 with TRBJ2-1; the D is unclear. The CDR3 is made up of 15 amino acids. Between the trimmed V and J ends, which lost 3 bases and 3 bases, there was a span of 12 bases. Germline V CDR1 and CDR2: LNHDA, SQIVND (reference sequence). The CDR3 region is CASSIAFEDYNEQFF. The CDR3 DNA sequence: TGTGCCAGTAGTATCGCTTTTGAGGACTACAATGAGCAGTTCTTC.

This clone has a handful of counts. The rearrangement links TRBV7-9 to TRBJ2-2, with 12 bases that match TRBD2. CDR3 length equals 16 residues. Germline V CDR1 and CDR2: SEHNR, FQNEAQ (reference sequence). V was pared by 8 bases and J by 4 bases, with 8 bases of the junction left unmatched. For the CDR3, the DNA is TGTGCCAGCCTTCTAGCGGGAGGGGTGACCACCGGGGAGCTGTTTTTT. Its translation is CASLLAGGVTTGELFF. The whole variable domain, remainder taken from reference TRBV7-9 and TRBJ2-2, is DTGVSQNPRHKITKRGQNVTFRCDPISEHNRLYWYRQTLGQGPEFLTYFQNEAQLEKSRLLSDRFSAERPKGSFSTLEIQRTEQGDSAMYLCASLLAGGVTTGELFFGEGSRLTVL.

V gene TRBV5-1 combines with J gene TRBJ2-5, with D perhaps matching TRBD1 (7 bases). This CDR3 contains 15 residues. CDR1 SGHRS and CDR2 YFSETQ come from the germline V gene. V shed 2 bases and J shed 5 bases, with 16 bases lying between them. The DNA for the CDR3 is TGCGCCAGCAGCTTCGACAGGGCCGGAGGGGAGACCCAGTACTTC. It codes for CASSFDRAGGETQYF.

The count of this clone is one. The V and J genes are TRBV29-1 and TRBJ1-1; 8 bases match TRBD1. Trimming at V came to 7 bases and at J to 1 base, leaving 2 bases not matched to a gene. This CDR3 region has 12 residues. Germline CDR1 SQVTM, CDR2 ANQGSEA. The CDR3 is CSAGQGNTEAFF. CDR3 in DNA: TGCAGCGCTGGACAGGGGAACACTGAAGCTTTCTTT.

This clone showed up just once. The chain links TRBV4-3 to TRBJ1-6; no definite D call. The length of the CDR3 is 14 residues. V was clipped by 1 base and J by 7 bases, with 8 bases between them. The V gene's germline CDR1 is LGHNA and CDR2 YSLEER. DNA for the CDR3: TGCGCCAGCAGCCAAGGGTGGGCCAATTCACCCCTCCACTTT. This gives the protein CASSQGWANSPLHF.